The 13 T cell receptor beta chains below come from one sample, sequenced in a study of Ad26.COV2.S vaccination and SARS-CoV-2 variants. Clones were read by immunoSEQ multiplex PCR, and TCRdb kept only the in-frame ones, dropping some. The data hold 290,000 or so clones, with over 75% observed a single time. The treatment is: roughly 20 received Ad26.COV2.S at low or high dose, single or two shots; 5 received placebo; per-sample allocation not given. Sampling occurred on day 63 after the first vaccine or placebo injection. This specimen consisted of peripheral blood, obtained in a trial of Ad26.COV2.S vaccine versus placebo. These receptors all come from a person between 18 and 65 years old who received the Ad26.COV2.S COVID-19 vaccine or a placebo.

This chain links TRBV6-4 with TRBJ1-1; D might be TRBD1 (5 bases). CDR1 is MRHNA and CDR2 is SNTAGT in the germline V gene. This CDR3 comprises 15 residues. Trimming stripped 5 bases from V and 1 base from J, with 14 bases between. The CDR3 DNA reads as TGTGCCAGCAGTCGCCAGGCAGGGTCGAACACTGAAGCTTTCTTT. Translation gives CASSRQAGSNTEAFF.

This sequence joins TRBV5-8 and TRBJ1-4, with TRBD1 as a possible D gene (6 bases). The V and J ends lost 4 bases and 7 bases respectively, with 11 bases between them. The length of the CDR3 is 13 residues. The germline V gene has CDR1 SGHTS and CDR2 YDEGEE. CDR3 region: CASSPRGGEKLFF. DNA for the CDR3: TGTGCCAGCAGCCCGAGGGGGGGTGAAAAACTGTTTTTT.

The chain is built from TRBV7-8 and TRBJ2-1; 8 bases are a match to TRBD2. The CDR3 covers 14 residues. Germline trimming cut 7 bases from V and 5 bases from J; bases unmatched to any gene: 7. Per germline, CDR1 SGHVS and CDR2 FQNEAQ. CDR3: CASTAGENHNEQFF. The CDR3 bases are TGTGCCAGCACAGCGGGAGAGAACCACAATGAGCAGTTCTTC. The whole variable domain, filled in from reference TRBV7-8 and TRBJ2-1, reads GAGVSQSPRYKVAKRGQDVALRCDPISGHVSLFWYQQALGQGPEFLTYFQNEAQLDKSGLPSDRFFAERPEGSVSTLKIQRTQQEDSAVYLCASTAGENHNEQFFGPGTRLTVL.

In its sample, this clone was seen once. Other DNA sequences in the sample encode the same CDR3. The gene calls are TRBV18 and TRBJ2-3; 7 bases align to TRBD2. CDR3 length: 15 amino acids. Losses at the gene ends were 1 base for V and 3 bases for J; bases not matched to a gene: 4. CDR1 is KGHSH and CDR2 is LQKENI in the germline V gene. The CDR3 here is CASSPRLADTDTQYF. The DNA for the CDR3 is TGTGCCAGCTCACCACGGCTAGCGGATACAGATACGCAGTATTTT.

The chain joins TRBV5-5 to TRBJ1-1; no clear D gene. This CDR3 has 14 residues. Between the trimmed V and J ends, which lost 0 bases and 4 bases, there was a span of 10 bases. The germline CDR1 and CDR2 sequences are SGHKS and YYEKEE (reference sequence). The CDR3, as DNA: TGTGCCAGCAGCTTGGCCACAACTGGCACTGAAGCTTTCTTT. It is translated as CASSLATTGTEAFF.

This chain uses TRBV7-2 with TRBJ1-1; tentatively, D is TRBD1 (5 bases). This CDR3 is built from 17 residues. The V end was cut by 4 bases, the J end by 1 base, with 19 bases between. Germline V lookup: CDR1 SGHTA, CDR2 FQGNSA. The CDR3 DNA is TGTGCCAGCAGCTCCCCGGGACGCACCTTGGGGAACACTGAAGCTTTCTTT. This encodes CASSSPGRTLGNTEAFF.

The rearrangement joins TRBV27 to TRBJ2-3, with D possibly being TRBD2 (5 bases). The CDR3 covers 13 residues. Germline-derived CDR1 and CDR2 are MNHEY and SMNVEV (reference sequence). With 2 bases removed from V and 7 bases from J, the gap between germline ends came to 10 bases. The CDR3 protein is CASSLRSGNTQYF. The CDR3 DNA is TGTGCCAGCAGTTTAAGGTCGGGGAATACGCAGTATTTT.

The chain has TRBV6-5 and TRBJ1-5; 8 bases agree with TRBD1. V shed 6 bases and J 6 bases; nucleotides not matched to a gene: 10. Germline CDR1 and CDR2: MNHEY and SVGAGI. The CDR3 contains 15 residues. CDR3 sequence (DNA): TGTGCCAGCAGACCCTCAGGGGGCTCTGGTCAGCCCCAGCATTTT. Its protein is CASRPSGGSGQPQHF.

The rearrangement uses TRBV28 and TRBJ1-2; no clear D gene. Between the trimmed V and J ends, which lost 8 bases and 2 bases, there was a span of 12 bases. The germline CDR1 and CDR2 sequences are MDHEN and SYDVKM. The CDR3 sequence is 13 residues long. CDR3 nucleotide sequence: TGTGCCAGCTTTAATACAGACAACTATGGCTACACCTTC. Its translation: CASFNTDNYGYTF.

The J gene is TRBJ1-1, the V gene TRBV5-1, with D unresolved. V gave up 5 bases and J gave up 1 base, with 12 bases separating them. The CDR3 length is 14 residues. Germline V gives CDR1 SGHRS, CDR2 YFSETQ. The CDR3 here is CASSLPNTNTEAFF. In nucleotides, the CDR3 is TGCGCCAGCAGTCTCCCAAATACGAACACTGAAGCTTTCTTT.

This chain links TRBV5-1 with TRBJ2-1; 7 bases align to TRBD2. V lost 9 bases, J lost 4 bases, and 16 bases stayed unmatched. Germline CDR1 is SGHRS and CDR2 is YFSETQ. This CDR3 region has 16 residues. The CDR3, as DNA: TGCGCCACCCAGGGACCTGGGGCTAGCGGTTACAATGAGCAGTTCTTC. Translation gives CATQGPGASGYNEQFF.

The V and J genes are TRBV9 and TRBJ2-1; D unclear. Germline CDR1 SGDLS, CDR2 YYNGEE. The CDR3 totals 13 residues. V was clipped by 0 bases and J by 6 bases, with 7 bases between them. CDR3 loop: CASSVGQVNEQFF. CDR3 bases: TGTGCCAGCAGCGTAGGTCAGGTCAATGAGCAGTTCTTC.

This clone was seen only a few times. The chain couples TRBV4-3 to TRBJ2-3; TRBD2 agrees at 15 bases. The CDR3 extends over 17 amino acids. Looked up from germline, CDR1 is LGHNA and CDR2 is YSLEER. Germline trimming cut 4 bases from V and 2 bases from J; bases unmatched to any gene: 4. The CDR3 region is CASSRGLAGGTTDTQYF. For the CDR3, the DNA is TGCGCCAGCAGCCGGGGACTAGCGGGGGGAACCACAGATACGCAGTATTTT.